This TCR beta chain was identified during a study of shared clonotypes between healthy human individuals. TCRdb's table, derived via immunoSEQ multiplex PCR, lists solely in-frame clones and lacks some. Among about 2 million clones listed, about 95% were seen once. Naive-designated CD8 cells lacked CD45RO, were positively enriched for CCR7, and omitted terminally differentiated effector memory CD45RA+ cells. Sequenced: naive CD8+ T cells sorted from blood. The clonotype originates from a man aged 18 to 35 in good health.

The CDR3 loop is CASSLEGADKAFF. CDR3 DNA: TGCGCCAGCAGCTTGGAGGGGGCGGATAAAGCTTTCTTT. The chain combines TRBV5-1 with TRBJ1-1, with 7 positions matching TRBD1. The CDR3 runs 13 residues. Per the germline V gene, CDR1 is SGHRS and CDR2 is YFSETQ. The trim removed 0 bases at V and 9 bases at J, leaving 5 bases unmatched.